Below are 12 T cell receptor beta chains sequenced from a single sample in a study of breast tumors, draining lymph nodes, adjacent tissues. Via MiXCR, TCRdb re-called the multiplex PCR reads, giving one row per CDR3 protein. Of 12,000 or so distinct CDR3 sequences in the sample, roughly 35% are singletons; the top ten hold 13% to 15%. Sequencing was carried out using breast tumor tissue. The receptors were sampled from a female donor with breast cancer. Some clones in this sample may be carry-over from other donors' samples.

This clonotype came up many times. This chain uses TRBV19 with TRBJ2-2; D possibly matches TRBD1 or TRBD2 (5 bases each). CDR1 and CDR2 from the germline V gene are LNHDA and SQIVND (reference sequence). CDR3 length: 15 residues. V was shortened by 5 bases and J by 1 base, with 11 bases between the two germline ends. The chain's CDR3 is CASSYGAMNTGELFF. As DNA, the CDR3 is TGTGCCAGTAGTTACGGGGCAATGAACACCGGGGAGCTGTTTTTT.

V gene TRBV7-9 combines with J gene TRBJ2-2; 12 bases fit TRBD2. The CDR3 length is 15 residues. V lost 4 bases to trimming and J lost 7 bases; unmatched junction nucleotides: 4. Germline V CDR1 and CDR2: SEHNR, FQNEAQ (reference sequence). As DNA, the CDR3 is TGTGCCAGCAGCTCCCGACTAGCGGGAGTCGGGGAGCTGTTTTTT. Translation gives CASSSRLAGVGELFF.

This clonotype was recorded at least ten times. The genes are TRBV2 and TRBJ2-1, with 12 bases matching TRBD2. J gave up 6 bases and V 6 bases, and 9 bases lay outside the gene matches. Germline V gene data show CDR1 as SNHLY and CDR2 as FYNNEI. The CDR3 spans 16 residues. The CDR3 is CASSPSGGARSNEQFF. In DNA, the CDR3 is TGTGCCAGCAGCCCTAGCGGGGGGGCTCGTTCCAATGAGCAGTTCTTC. Full variable domain (rest looked up from reference TRBV2 and TRBJ2-1): EPEVTQTPSHQVTQMGQEVILRCVPISNHLYFYWYRQILGQKVEFLVSFYNNEISEKSEIFDDQFSVERPDGSNFTLKIRSTKLEDSAMYFCASSPSGGARSNEQFFGPGTRLTVL.

This clonotype occurred many times. The chain is built from TRBV5-4 and TRBJ2-1; 11 bases are a match to TRBD2. Germline CDR1 is SGHNT and CDR2 is YYREEE (reference sequence). The V and J ends lost 7 bases and 7 bases, in that order; junction bases with no gene match: 13. CDR3 length: 16 amino acids. CDR3: CASGTSGLGWGNEQFF. CDR3 nucleotide sequence: TGTGCCAGCGGGACTAGCGGCCTGGGGTGGGGAAATGAGCAGTTCTTC.

This chain joins TRBV7-7 and TRBJ2-5; possibly TRBD1 for D (6 bases). The CDR3 consists of 13 residues. CDR1 is SSHAT, CDR2 FNYEAQ, per germline (reference sequence). As DNA, the CDR3 is TGTGCTGGCAGTAGGGGGAACCGAGAGACCCAGTACTTC. It specifies CAGSRGNRETQYF.

With respect to this clonotype: A much larger clone sits a single nucleotide away, making a read error possible. V gene TRBV6-5 combines with J gene TRBJ2-5; D gene ambiguous. This CDR3 comprises 13 residues. Trimming removed 4 bases at V and 1 base at J, with 7 bases between. Germline lookup yields CDR1 MNHEY and CDR2 SVGAGI. As DNA, the CDR3 is TGTGCCAGCAGTTGGGCCAGCCAAGAGACCCAGTACTTC. Translation: CASSWASQETQYF.

The table lists this clonotype with many counts. The chain has TRBV2 and TRBJ2-2, with TRBD2 matching over 13 bases. The CDR3 has 18 residues. After removal of 6 bases from V and 8 bases from J, the junction contained 15 bases not matched to a gene. Per the germline V gene, CDR1 is SNHLY and CDR2 is FYNNEI. This CDR3 is CASSRRTSGRDLSGELFF. The DNA for the CDR3 is TGTGCCAGCAGCCGCCGGACTAGCGGGAGAGACCTATCTGGGGAGCTGTTTTTT.

The V call is TRBV20-1, the J call TRBJ2-1; 11 nucleotides line up with TRBD2. Losses at the gene ends were 3 bases for V and 4 bases for J; bases not matched to a gene: 17. The CDR3 loop spans 19 amino acids. From germline, CDR1 is DFQATT and CDR2 SNEGSKA (reference sequence). DNA of the CDR3: TGCAGTGCTAGGTCCTTAGGGTATAGCGGGAGGGCCCGATACAATGAGCAGTTCTTC. Protein product: CSARSLGYSGRARYNEQFF.

The chain recombines TRBV20-1 with TRBJ2-1, with 8 bases aligning to TRBD1. Germline V gives CDR1 DFQATT, CDR2 SNEGSKA (reference sequence). The V and J ends lost 2 bases and 5 bases, in that order; junction bases with no gene match: 5. The CDR3 is made up of 14 amino acids. CDR3 loop: CSARFPRGHNEQFF. In nucleotides, the CDR3 is TGCAGTGCTAGATTCCCCAGGGGGCACAATGAGCAGTTCTTC.

This clonotype occurred many times. CDR3 sequence: CASSLRQGVANVLTF. The CDR3 DNA is TGTGCCAGCAGTTTACGACAGGGGGTGGCCAACGTCCTGACTTTC. This chain links TRBV12-3 or TRBV12-4 with TRBJ2-6, with TRBD1 matching over 9 bases. With V trimmed by 2 bases and J by 6 bases, 2 bases remained unmatched. This CDR3 contains 15 residues.

This clonotype was detected many times. A read error may explain this, as a much larger clone is one base away. Without the conserved terminal phenylalanine or tryptophan, this CDR3 likely stems from a read error. The chain joins TRBV5-8 to TRBJ2-3, with D unclear. This CDR3 spans 12 amino acids. Germline V gene lookup returns CDR1 SGHTS and CDR2 YDEGEE. V shed 1 base and J shed 4 bases, with 4 bases lying between them. The DNA for the CDR3 is TGTGCCAGCAGCTTGATTGCAGATACGCAGTATCTT. Translation gives CASSLIADTQYL.

The rearrangement uses TRBV29-1 and TRBJ2-1; D gene uncertain. The CDR3 spans 10 residues. V was shortened by 4 bases and J by 8 bases, with 6 bases between the two germline ends. CDR1 SQVTM and CDR2 ANQGSEA come from the germline V gene. CDR3 amino acids: CSVGHDEQFF. The CDR3 region has the DNA TGCAGCGTTGGACATGATGAGCAGTTCTTC.